This T cell receptor (beta chain) was identified during a study of T-cell memory formation after mild COVID-19. Constant-segment primers and 5'RACE yielded cDNA libraries for TCR alpha and TCR beta, each carrying sample barcodes and UMIs. In TCRdb, the 5' RACE reads were re-called with MiXCR into one record per CDR3 protein. The table shows 350,000 to 500,000 distinct CDR3 sequences, with 20% occurring only once. The germline gives CDR1 SNHLY, CDR2 FYNNEI. Losses at the gene ends were 3 bases for V and 1 base for J; bases not matched to a gene: 11. The CDR3 spans 18 residues. General study points: Pre-infection memory showed some responding clones, and this suggested that cross-reactive memory joined. CD4/CD8 balance characterized clones contracting day 15 to 85, and CD4+ skew characterized later expanders. Shrinking CD4+ clones were chiefly CM and EM; CD8+ ones were chiefly EMRA.

With regard to this clonotype: Antigen specificity is unknown.

The sample taken for sequencing was PBMCs or a T cell subset sorted from them (not recorded which). This rearrangement joins TRBV2 to TRBJ2-3; the match to TRBD2 covers 9 bases. The clonotype comes from an adult woman who had mild COVID-19 (a few samples of this study predate the infection). Cell type and time point are not known. CDR3 sequence: CASSDFGRGGRGTDTQYF. For the CDR3, the DNA is TGTGCCAGCAGTGATTTCGGGCGGGGGGGCCGAGGCACAGATACGCAGTATTTT.